This T cell receptor (beta chain) was documented in a study of cytomegalovirus exposure and HLA in healthy donors. Study summary: Among roughly 180 million T cells, an earlier analysis found roughly 110 million unique TCR beta sequences.

PCR primers comprised 60 Vbeta and 13 Jbeta primers. Repertoires were generated with immunoSEQ multiplex PCR, while TCRdb's copy carries only in-frame clones and drops some. The sample records 100,000 or so clones, about 80% being singletons. Germline V CDR1 and CDR2: KGHSH, LQKENI. The trim removed 3 bases at V and 7 bases at J, leaving 2 bases unmatched. The CDR3 runs to 14 residues. Sequencing input: PBMCs. The V and J genes are TRBV18 and TRBJ1-4; 10 bases align to TRBD1. The origin of this receptor is a man aged 25 to 40 in good health and CMV-seropositive. CDR3 sequence reads: CASSPRDRGEKLFF. In nucleotides, the CDR3 is TGTGCCAGCTCACCCCGGGACAGGGGTGAAAAACTGTTTTTT.